This record concerns one T cell receptor beta chain sequence. What this receptor recognizes is not known. No qualities accompany the bases; no much larger clone lies one base away. At one collaborating source in Seattle, patients were enrolled during active infection and were followed longitudinally through the course of disease. Whole blood was collected in K2EDTA tubes by collaborating institutions according to the institutions' own protocols. For TCRbeta analysis, collaborators shipped samples in one of three forms: frozen whole blood, isolated PBMCs, or DNA extracted from either of those sample types. Based on the germline V gene, the CDR1 and CDR2 sequences are SQVTM and ANQGSEA. A distance of 9 bases separates the germline ends of V and J, which lose 6 bases and 3 bases respectively. Counted from cysteine to phenylalanine, this CDR3 has 11 amino acids. Only the CDR3 DNA stays, 33 bases, in frame from base 1.

The sample is drawn from a study of blood T cell repertoires in COVID-19 (dated by TCRdb to between 2020 and 2021). A note on the overall study: The collaborator samples originated in the United States, Italy and Spain and spanned the acute and convalescent phases of COVID-19. Sample metadata almost always included a de-identified subject ID, COVID-19 status, age in years and sex. The dataset comprised deeply sampled blood TCRbeta repertoires from subjects exposed to, actively infected with, or recovered from COVID-19. The prospective study material was composed of cDNA or gDNA derived from T cells, B-cell-depleted T cells, or PBMCs. Samples came from the ongoing ImmuneRACE study (first 160 participants) plus 1,254 subjects from 6 global collaborators. A freely available public database, intended as a resource for researchers studying the immune response to SARS-CoV-2, is where the repertoires were released. HLA class I and class II types, where available, came from metadata supplied by the sample provider rather than from assay-based typing.

TCRbeta CDR3 regions were amplified from genomic DNA using the immunoSEQ Assay, a bias-controlled multiplex PCR. The original methods were these. Within the assay, amplification of reference gene primers was used to estimate how many nucleated cells each sample contained. To quantify the absolute abundance of each unique TCRbeta CDR3 rearrangement, sequence reads were collapsed and filtered. For each sample, productive Simpson clonality was calculated by taking the square root of Simpson's diversity index across productive rearrangements. As stored in TCRdb, this immuneACCESS dataset retains in-frame rearrangements with V and J assigned. A fraction of the clones does not appear; measured against another copy, unresolved V genes explain less than half of the discrepancy, and the remainder lacks a known reason. From that table come the V and J calls and clone size; the DNA was used to work out D and trimming. Recorded for this sample are around 310,000 clones; approximately 90% of them occurred a single time. The ten largest clones represent more than 6% of the sample.

What the work shows at the level of the full study, not this receptor alone: The quantity of clinical and demographic metadata differed by source and by participant and was supplied without curation.

The sequenced material came from peripheral blood. Rearrangement joined TRBV29-1 to TRBJ2-7, and possibly TRBD2, on 6 matching bases. The source is a woman aged 25 to 39 with COVID-19, enrolled during active disease. The DNA is as follows: TGCAGCGTGGAGACTAGCTACGAGCAGTACTTC. It is translated as CSVETSYEQYF.